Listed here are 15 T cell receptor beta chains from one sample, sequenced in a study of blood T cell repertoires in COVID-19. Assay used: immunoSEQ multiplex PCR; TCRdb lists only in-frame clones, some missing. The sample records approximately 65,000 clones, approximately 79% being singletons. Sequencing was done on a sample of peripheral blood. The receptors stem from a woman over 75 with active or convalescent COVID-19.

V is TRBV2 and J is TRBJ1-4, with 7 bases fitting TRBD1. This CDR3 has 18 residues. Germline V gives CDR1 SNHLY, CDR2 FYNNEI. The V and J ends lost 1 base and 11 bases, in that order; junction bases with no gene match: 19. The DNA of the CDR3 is TGTGCCAGCAGTGAAGGAAGGGGGCTCAGCCCGGACGTGGCGAAACTGTTTTTT. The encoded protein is CASSEGRGLSPDVAKLFF. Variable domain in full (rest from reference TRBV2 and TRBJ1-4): EPEVTQTPSHQVTQMGQEVILRCVPISNHLYFYWYRQILGQKVEFLVSFYNNEISEKSEIFDDQFSVERPDGSNFTLKIRSTKLEDSAMYFCASSEGRGLSPDVAKLFFGSGTQLSVL.

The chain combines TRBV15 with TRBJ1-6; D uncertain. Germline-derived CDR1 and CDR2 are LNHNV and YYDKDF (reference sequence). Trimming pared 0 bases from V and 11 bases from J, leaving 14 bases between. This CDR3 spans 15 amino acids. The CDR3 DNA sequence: TGTGCCACCAGCAGAGATCTCACAGACGGAACACCCCTCCACTTT. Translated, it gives CATSRDLTDGTPLHF.

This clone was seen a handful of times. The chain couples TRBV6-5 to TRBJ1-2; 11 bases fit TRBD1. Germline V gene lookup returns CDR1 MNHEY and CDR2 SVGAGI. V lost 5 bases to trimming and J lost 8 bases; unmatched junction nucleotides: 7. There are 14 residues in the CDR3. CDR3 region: CASSRGQGASGYTF. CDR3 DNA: TGTGCCAGCAGTAGAGGACAGGGGGCATCCGGCTACACCTTC.

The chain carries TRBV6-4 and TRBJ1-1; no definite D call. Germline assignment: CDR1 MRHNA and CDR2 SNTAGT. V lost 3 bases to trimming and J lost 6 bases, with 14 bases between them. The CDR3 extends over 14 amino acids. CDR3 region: CASSEEGSTAEAFF. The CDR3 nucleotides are TGTGCCAGCAGTGAGGAGGGTAGTACGGCTGAAGCTTTCTTT.

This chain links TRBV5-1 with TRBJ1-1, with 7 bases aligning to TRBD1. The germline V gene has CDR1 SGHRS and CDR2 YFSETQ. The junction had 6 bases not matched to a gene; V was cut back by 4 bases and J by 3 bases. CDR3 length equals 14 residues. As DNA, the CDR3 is TGCGCCAGCAGCGCAGGGGGACTTGACACTGAAGCTTTCTTT. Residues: CASSAGGLDTEAFF.

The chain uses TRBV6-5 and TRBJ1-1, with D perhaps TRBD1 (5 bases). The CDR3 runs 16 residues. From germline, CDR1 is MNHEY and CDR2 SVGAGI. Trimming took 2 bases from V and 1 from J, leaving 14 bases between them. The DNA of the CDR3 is TGTGCCAGCAGTTACGTCGGAAGGGGTGGGAACACTGAAGCTTTCTTT. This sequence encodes CASSYVGRGGNTEAFF.

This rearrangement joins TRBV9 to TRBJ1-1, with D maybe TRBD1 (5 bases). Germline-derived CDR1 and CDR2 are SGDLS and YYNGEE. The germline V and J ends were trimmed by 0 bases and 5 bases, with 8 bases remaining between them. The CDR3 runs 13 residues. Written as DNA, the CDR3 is TGTGCCAGCAGCGTAGAAAGGGGAACTGAAGCTTTCTTT. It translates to CASSVERGTEAFF.

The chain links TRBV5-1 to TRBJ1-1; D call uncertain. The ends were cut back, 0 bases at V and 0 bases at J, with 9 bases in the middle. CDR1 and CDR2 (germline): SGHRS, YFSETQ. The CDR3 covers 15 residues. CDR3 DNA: TGCGCCAGCAGCTTGGTCGGGAATTTGAACACTGAAGCTTTCTTT. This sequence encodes CASSLVGNLNTEAFF.

CDR3 bases: TGCGCCAGCAGCTTCGGGGTAGGACAGGGATTTCAAGGCTACACCTTC. This translates into CASSFGVGQGFQGYTF. The chain links TRBV5-1 to TRBJ1-2; 8 bases are shared with TRBD1. V was pared by 2 bases and J by 8 bases, with 14 bases of the junction left unmatched. There are 16 residues in the CDR3. Germline-derived CDR1 and CDR2 are SGHRS and YFSETQ.

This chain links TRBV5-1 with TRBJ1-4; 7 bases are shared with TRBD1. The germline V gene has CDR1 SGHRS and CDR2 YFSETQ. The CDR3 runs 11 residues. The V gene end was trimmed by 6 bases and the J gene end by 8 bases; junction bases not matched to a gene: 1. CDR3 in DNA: TGCGCCAGCAAGGGGGCGGAAAAACTGTTTTTT. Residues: CASKGAEKLFF.

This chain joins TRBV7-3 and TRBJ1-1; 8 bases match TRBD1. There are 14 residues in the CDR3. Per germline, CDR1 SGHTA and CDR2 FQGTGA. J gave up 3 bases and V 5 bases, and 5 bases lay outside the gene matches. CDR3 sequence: CASSAQGADTEAFF. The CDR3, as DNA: TGTGCCAGCAGCGCTCAGGGGGCAGACACTGAAGCTTTCTTT.

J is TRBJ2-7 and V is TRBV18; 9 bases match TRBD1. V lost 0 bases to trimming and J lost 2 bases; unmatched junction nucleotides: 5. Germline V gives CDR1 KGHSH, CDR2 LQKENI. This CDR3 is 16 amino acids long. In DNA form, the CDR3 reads TGTGCCAGCTCACCACCCAGGGGACAGGGCCCCTACGAGCAGTACTTC. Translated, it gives CASSPPRGQGPYEQYF.

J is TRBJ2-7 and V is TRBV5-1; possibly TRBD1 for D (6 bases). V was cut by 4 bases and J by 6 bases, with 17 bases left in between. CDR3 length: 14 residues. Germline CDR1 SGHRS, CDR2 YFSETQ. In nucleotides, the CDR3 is TGCGCCAGCAGCACGCTTTTGGGGGCGGGCGAGCAGTACTTC. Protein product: CASSTLLGAGEQYF.

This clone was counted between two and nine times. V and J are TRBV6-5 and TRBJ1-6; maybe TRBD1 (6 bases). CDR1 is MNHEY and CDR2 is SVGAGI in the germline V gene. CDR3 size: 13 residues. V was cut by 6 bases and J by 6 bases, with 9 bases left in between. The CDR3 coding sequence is TGTGCCAGCAGCAGGGGAACTAATTCACCCCTCCACTTT. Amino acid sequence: CASSRGTNSPLHF.

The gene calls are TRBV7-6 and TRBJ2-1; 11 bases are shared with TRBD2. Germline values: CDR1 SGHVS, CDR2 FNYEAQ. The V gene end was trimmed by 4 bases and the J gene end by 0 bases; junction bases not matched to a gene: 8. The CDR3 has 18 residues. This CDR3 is CASSSPLLAGDSYNEQFF. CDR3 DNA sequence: TGTGCCAGCAGCTCCCCCTTACTAGCGGGGGACTCCTACAATGAGCAGTTCTTC.